This section outlines one T cell receptor beta chain sequence together with its context. Its antigen is unidentified. V dropped 5 bases and J dropped 1; count of bases not matched to a gene: 7. Germline V gene sequence: CDR1 SEHNR, CDR2 FQNEAQ (reference sequence). CDR3 length: 16 residues. The data stem from a study of cytomegalovirus exposure and HLA in healthy donors. Researchers ran the PCR with 60 Vbeta and 13 Jbeta primers. The protocol was immunoSEQ multiplex PCR, while the TCRdb copy is restricted to in-frame clones and leaves out a portion. The sample lists 100,000 to 150,000 clones; about 85% were seen once. Study-level results: Researchers reported that a few CMV-associated chains were confirmed in vitro as CMV antigen-specific. Later analysis suggested links between common viral pathogens and several top significant clusters. Previously analyzed data showed that most TCR beta V segments were productive at a frequency of about 90% or about 30%.

The clonotype was recovered from a boy aged 5-17 years in good health and CMV-seronegative. Material: PBMCs. This chain links TRBV7-9 with TRBJ2-1, with 8 bases identical to TRBD2. As DNA, the CDR3 is TGTGCCAGCAGCACCCTGGCGGGAGGATCCTACAATGAGCAGTTCTTC. Amino acid sequence: CASSTLAGGSYNEQFF.